Listed here are 17 T cell receptor beta chains from one sample, sequenced in a study of CD8 T cells in Susac syndrome. Random hexamers served to reverse transcribe roughly 0.45 to 1 ug RNA. Via MiXCR, TCRdb re-called the immunoSEQ multiplex PCR reads, giving one row per CDR3 protein. The table has under 550,000 distinct CDR3 sequences, around 85% seen once. Sequenced: CD8+ T cells from PBMCs. The receptors come from a human donor with multiple sclerosis.

The chain recombines TRBV9 with TRBJ2-3; 7 bases are a match to TRBD1. Germline loops: CDR1 SGDLS, CDR2 YYNGEE. This CDR3 contains 14 residues. Trimming at V came to 6 bases and at J to 5 bases, leaving 9 bases not matched to a gene. The CDR3 is CASTPGGSEDTQYF. CDR3 in DNA: TGTGCCAGCACCCCAGGGGGATCGGAAGATACGCAGTATTTT.

V and J are TRBV4-1 and TRBJ1-6; TRBD1 aligns across 7 bases. The CDR3 consists of 16 residues. Germline V lookup: CDR1 MGHRA, CDR2 YSYEKL. Trimming removed 4 bases from V and 5 bases from J; junction bases left unmatched: 8. The CDR3 is CASSPSRQGNNSPLHF. CDR3 DNA: TGCGCCAGCAGCCCTAGCCGACAGGGCAATAATTCACCCCTCCACTTT.

The chain has TRBV28 and TRBJ2-1, with TRBD2 identical over 9 bases. Trimming cost V 8 bases and J 8 bases; bases outside gene matches: 16. Per germline, CDR1 MDHEN and CDR2 SYDVKM. The CDR3 contains 16 residues. The CDR3 protein is CASRASGLAGRYEQFF. Here the CDR3 DNA reads TGTGCCAGCCGAGCCTCGGGCCTAGCGGGAAGGTATGAGCAGTTCTTC. Combining the CDR3 with reference TRBV28 and TRBJ2-1 gives the whole variable domain DVKVTQSSRYLVKRTGEKVFLECVQDMDHENMFWYRQDPGLGLRLIYFSYDVKMKEKGDIPEGYSVSREKKERFSLILESASTNQTSMYLCASRASGLAGRYEQFFGPGTRLTVL.

The V call is TRBV13, the J call TRBJ2-2, with 8 bases lining up with TRBD2. Trimming at V came to 3 bases and at J to 4 bases, leaving 7 bases not matched to a gene. CDR1 PRHDT and CDR2 FYEKMQ come from the germline V gene (reference sequence). The CDR3 spans 16 residues. The CDR3 nucleotides read TGTGCCAGCAGCTTTTCTTCGGGAGGGGGCACCGGGGAGCTGTTTTTT. Translating gives CASSFSSGGGTGELFF.

The CDR3 bases are TGCGCCAGCAGCTTGGGGAGGTGGCATCAAGAGACCCAGTACTTC. Its protein is CASSLGRWHQETQYF. This chain links TRBV5-1 with TRBJ2-5; D might be TRBD2 (5 bases). The CDR3 spans 15 residues. V lost 0 bases and J lost 2, with 11 bases in between. Germline V gene lookup returns CDR1 SGHRS and CDR2 YFSETQ.

The chain combines TRBV27 with TRBJ2-1; TRBD2 agrees at 8 bases. Germline V gene sequence: CDR1 MNHEY, CDR2 SMNVEV (reference sequence). V shed 1 base and J 7 bases; nucleotides not matched to a gene: 12. The CDR3 length is 17 residues. CDR3 nucleotide sequence: TGTGCCAGCAGTTTATATGGCGGGGGACTAGATAAAAATGAGCAGTTCTTC. Its protein product is CASSLYGGGLDKNEQFF.

The chain combines TRBV16 with TRBJ1-1; D remains unclear. Germline V gene data show CDR1 as KGHSY and CDR2 as FQNENV. The length of the CDR3 is 11 residues. V dropped 0 bases and J dropped 4 bases, with 0 bases sitting between them. The CDR3 nucleotides read TGTGCCAGCAGCCAATCCACTGAAGCTTTCTTT. Encoded protein: CASSQSTEAFF.

The chain couples TRBV6-5 to TRBJ2-7; D is possibly TRBD1 or TRBD2 (5 bases each). Germline V lookup: CDR1 MNHEY, CDR2 SVGAGI. V gave up 9 bases and J gave up 0 bases, with 15 bases separating them. The CDR3 totals 14 residues. The CDR3 loop is CASSRDPSSYEQYF. The CDR3, as DNA: TGTGCCAGTTCCCGGGACCCGAGCTCCTACGAGCAGTACTTC.

The chain has TRBV27 and TRBJ1-1, with a tentative D call TRBD1 (6 bases). V lost 5 bases, J lost 1 base, and 17 bases lay in between. CDR1 is MNHEY, CDR2 SMNVEV, per germline (reference sequence). The CDR3 totals 16 residues. The CDR3 DNA is TGTGCCAGCAGTCCCCGGACAGAGGCTTGGAACACTGAAGCTTTCTTT. Its translation: CASSPRTEAWNTEAFF.

This clonotype was recorded a few times. The chain carries TRBV6-1 and TRBJ2-2, with D possibly being TRBD1 (5 bases). The CDR3 has 14 residues. CDR1 is MNHNS, CDR2 SASEGT, per germline. Trimming removed 6 bases from V and 4 bases from J, with 12 bases in between. In nucleotides, the CDR3 is TGTGCCAGCAGCGCTGGACACGTCACCGGGGAGCTGTTTTTT. Its protein is CASSAGHVTGELFF.

This sequence joins TRBV7-6 and TRBJ1-6; no definite D call. Per the germline V gene, CDR1 is SGHVS and CDR2 is FNYEAQ. The CDR3 loop spans 17 amino acids. Trimming took 1 base from V and 8 from J, leaving 18 bases between them. CDR3 loop: CASSLVSPSSRDSPLHF. The CDR3 nucleotides are TGTGCCAGCAGCTTAGTGTCACCCTCGAGTCGGGATTCACCCCTCCACTTT. The full variable domain, in which reference TRBV7-6 and TRBJ1-6 provide the parts outside the CDR3, is GAGVSQSPRYKVTKRGQDVALRCDPISGHVSLYWYRQALGQGPEFLTYFNYEAQQDKSGLPNDRFSAERPEGSISTLTIQRTEQRDSAMYRCASSLVSPSSRDSPLHFGNGTRLTVT.

This chain connects TRBV3-1 to TRBJ1-1; D is undetermined. Deletions cut 0 bases from V and 4 bases from J, with 6 bases between. This CDR3 region has 13 residues. Germline V gene sequence: CDR1 LGHDT, CDR2 YNNKEL (reference sequence). CDR3 protein: CASSQDAGTEAFF. The DNA for the CDR3 is TGTGCCAGCAGCCAAGATGCGGGCACTGAAGCTTTCTTT.

A word on this clonotype: No conserved phenylalanine or tryptophan is present at the end of the CDR3, so a read error is the likely explanation. The CDR3 bases are TGTGCCAGCAGTTTATTAGGGAGTACGCAGTATCTT. Encoded protein: CASSLLGSTQYL. J is TRBJ2-3 and V is TRBV27; D perhaps matches TRBD2 (5 bases). The CDR3 sequence is 12 residues long. With 1 base removed from V and 8 bases from J, the gap between germline ends came to 7 bases. The V gene's germline CDR1 is MNHEY and CDR2 SMNVEV (reference sequence).

The chain employs TRBV11-2 and TRBJ1-1; D not resolved. Germline CDR1 SGHAT, CDR2 FQNNGV. Trimming stripped 5 bases from V and 7 bases from J, with 8 bases between. The CDR3 consists of 11 residues. CDR3 amino acids: CASSPGVEAFF. The CDR3 DNA sequence: TGTGCCAGCAGCCCCGGGGTTGAAGCTTTCTTT. Supplemented by reference TRBV11-2 and TRBJ1-1, the full variable domain reads EAGVAQSPRYKIIEKRQSVAFWCNPISGHATLYWYQQILGQGPKLLIQFQNNGVVDDSQLPKDRFSAERLKGVDSTLKIQPAKLEDSAVYLCASSPGVEAFFGQGTRLTVV.

The count of this clonotype is one. The J gene is TRBJ2-3, the V gene TRBV5-1; TRBD1 is a possible D gene (6 bases). V was cut by 2 bases and J by 4 bases, with 26 bases left in between. CDR1 SGHRS and CDR2 YFSETQ come from the germline V gene. CDR3 length: 19 residues. The CDR3 reads CASSFGPLNWSEGADTQYF. CDR3 sequence (DNA): TGCGCCAGCAGCTTTGGACCACTCAACTGGTCAGAGGGGGCAGATACGCAGTATTTT.

The chain recombines TRBV9 with TRBJ2-2; tentatively, D is TRBD2 (5 bases). This CDR3 has 12 residues. Germline V gives CDR1 SGDLS, CDR2 YYNGEE. Trimming pared 7 bases from V and 5 bases from J, leaving 9 bases between. CDR3 residues: CASSEGTGELFF. CDR3 in DNA: TGTGCCAGCTCCGAGGGTACCGGGGAGCTGTTTTTT.

The V call is TRBV7-9, the J call TRBJ2-7; 9 positions match TRBD1. This CDR3 comprises 13 residues. After removal of 7 bases from V and 6 bases from J, the junction contained 7 bases not matched to a gene. Per the germline V gene, CDR1 is SEHNR and CDR2 is FQNEAQ (reference sequence). This CDR3 reads CASTGQGIGEQYF. CDR3 coding DNA: TGTGCCAGCACAGGACAGGGGATCGGCGAGCAGTACTTC.